These 27 T cell receptor beta chains share one sample of origin, sequenced in a study of beta chain features in type 1 diabetes. No antigen is known for these receptors. cDNA synthesis used the whole RNA isolate, giving expressed TCRB sequences. Using immunoSEQ multiplex PCR, the repertoire was profiled, and TCRdb retains in-frame clones only, with some absent. Counted here are hundreds of thousands of clones, about 12% occurring once; the ten biggest clones make up around 0.01%. Study results and caveats: Shorter TCRB CDR3s, moderately but significantly so, marked every one of the four CD4+ subsets in Type 1 diabetes patients.

The sequencing sample was made of naive CD4+ T cells from blood. The receptors shown here come from a woman aged 18-30 years with type 1 diabetes.

V gene TRBV6-4 combines with J gene TRBJ1-6; TRBD1 is a possible D gene (6 bases). This CDR3 has 15 amino acids. Per the germline V gene, CDR1 is MRHNA and CDR2 is SNTAGT. Trimming left V 4 bases short and J 6 bases short, with 13 bases between. The CDR3 region is CASSARGNVNSPLHF. For the CDR3, the DNA is TGTGCCAGCAGTGCTAGGGGGAACGTTAATTCACCCCTCCACTTT.

In its sample, this clone was seen once. CDR3 sequence reads: CASSSGQSVGELFF. CDR3 sequence (DNA): TGTGCCAGCAGCTCCGGACAGTCCGTCGGGGAGCTGTTTTTT. This sequence joins TRBV7-9 and TRBJ2-2; tentatively, D is TRBD1 (6 bases). V was cut by 4 bases and J by 7 bases, with 13 bases left in between. This CDR3 contains 14 residues. Germline V gene lookup returns CDR1 SEHNR and CDR2 FQNEAQ (reference sequence).

The chain carries TRBV7-9 and TRBJ2-4, with 9 nucleotides matching TRBD2. Germline loops: CDR1 SEHNR, CDR2 FQNEAQ (reference sequence). This CDR3 has 14 residues. V lost 0 bases, J lost 11 bases, and 5 bases stayed unmatched. The CDR3 spells CASSLAGLAFVQYF. The CDR3 DNA follows: TGTGCCAGCAGCTTAGCGGGACTAGCCTTCGTTCAGTACTTC.

The chain's CDR3 is CASSRGNSNQPQHF. The CDR3 coding sequence is TGTGCCAGCAGCCGGGGAAATAGCAATCAGCCCCAGCATTTT. The chain employs TRBV28 and TRBJ1-5; no clear D gene. Between the trimmed V and J ends, which lost 6 bases and 0 bases, there was a span of 9 bases. The CDR3 is 14 residues long. Germline V gives CDR1 MDHEN, CDR2 SYDVKM.

The rearrangement joins TRBV5-1 to TRBJ2-6; weak D call: TRBD2 (6 bases). The CDR3 consists of 18 residues. Germline assignment: CDR1 SGHRS and CDR2 YFSETQ. Deletions cut 4 bases from V and 0 bases from J, with 17 bases between. The DNA for the CDR3 is TGCGCCAGCAGCGTCCGGGACTCACAGTCCTCTGGGGCCAACGTCCTGACTTTC. It codes for CASSVRDSQSSGANVLTF.

The J gene is TRBJ1-1, the V gene TRBV2; tentative D call: TRBD1 (5 bases). The V gene lost 7 bases and the J gene lost 4 bases, with 10 bases spanning the gap. CDR3 length: 12 amino acids. Germline assignment: CDR1 SNHLY and CDR2 FYNNEI. The CDR3 is CASTQTVTEAFF. Here the CDR3 DNA reads TGTGCCAGCACCCAGACAGTCACTGAAGCTTTCTTT.

This clone has a handful of counts. The chain has TRBV30 and TRBJ2-7; TRBD2 agrees at 13 bases. The V segment lost 2 bases and the J segment 2 bases; nucleotides outside the gene matches: 3. This CDR3 spans 15 amino acids. Per the germline V gene, CDR1 is GTSNPN and CDR2 is SVGIG (reference sequence). The CDR3 here is CAWSLGLAGPYEQYF. CDR3 sequence (DNA): TGTGCCTGGAGTTTGGGACTAGCGGGACCCTACGAGCAGTACTTC.

This clone appeared a few times. The rearrangement uses TRBV12-5 and TRBJ1-2; tentatively, D is TRBD1 (5 bases). The CDR3 runs to 13 residues. Trimming shortened V by 1 base and J by 8 bases, and 11 bases separated the two germline ends. The V gene's germline CDR1 is LGHNT and CDR2 FRNRAP. CDR3 nucleotide sequence: TGTGCTAGTGGTTTGGGCGGACCAGGGGGCTACACCTTC. Protein: CASGLGGPGGYTF.

The V gene is TRBV4-3, the J gene TRBJ1-5, with 7 bases lining up with TRBD1. With 1 base clipped from V and 11 bases from J, the junction kept 5 bases outside the gene matches. The CDR3 length is 13 residues. CDR1 and CDR2 (germline): LGHNA, YSLEER. CDR3 DNA: TGCGCCAGCAGCCAAGGACAGGGATCAGCCCAGCATTTT. It specifies CASSQGQGSAQHF.

The rearrangement uses TRBV7-9 and TRBJ1-2, with 8 bases that match TRBD1. Germline V lookup: CDR1 SEHNR, CDR2 FQNEAQ (reference sequence). The CDR3 has 13 residues. After removal of 8 bases from V and 2 bases from J, the junction contained 4 bases not matched to a gene. The CDR3 nucleotides read TGTGCCAGCGACCACAGGGGGAACTATGGCTACACCTTC. As protein: CASDHRGNYGYTF.

This chain uses TRBV4-3 with TRBJ2-7, with 7 bases aligning to TRBD2. CDR3 length: 16 amino acids. Germline V gives CDR1 LGHNA, CDR2 YSLEER. Losses at the gene ends were 4 bases for V and 2 bases for J; bases not matched to a gene: 11. The CDR3 is CASSPSDGGGPYEQYF. CDR3 coding DNA: TGCGCCAGCAGCCCGAGTGACGGGGGAGGGCCCTACGAGCAGTACTTC.

This clone was seen more than once but under ten times. V gene TRBV2 combines with J gene TRBJ1-5; 8 bases match TRBD1. Looked up from germline, CDR1 is SNHLY and CDR2 is FYNNEI. CDR3 size: 13 residues. V shed 10 bases and J 2 bases; nucleotides not matched to a gene: 4. The CDR3 here is CATGTGGNQPQHF. For the CDR3, the DNA is TGTGCCACCGGGACAGGAGGCAATCAGCCCCAGCATTTT. Full variable domain (outside the CDR3, taken from reference TRBV2 and TRBJ1-5): EPEVTQTPSHQVTQMGQEVILRCVPISNHLYFYWYRQILGQKVEFLVSFYNNEISEKSEIFDDQFSVERPDGSNFTLKIRSTKLEDSAMYFCATGTGGNQPQHFGDGTRLSIL.

This clone came up a few times. The chain has TRBV10-3 and TRBJ2-5; possibly TRBD1 for D (7 bases). CDR1 and CDR2 (germline): ENHRY, SYGVKD. The V and J ends lost 6 bases and 5 bases respectively, with 19 bases between them. The CDR3 length is 15 residues. The CDR3 sequence is CAIRDTTTGRETQYF. CDR3 nucleotides: TGTGCCATCAGAGACACGACGACAGGGAGGGAGACCCAGTACTTC.

The chain uses TRBV18 and TRBJ1-1; TRBD1 is a possible D gene (6 bases). Trimming left V 10 bases short and J 1 base short, with 13 bases between. Per germline, CDR1 KGHSH and CDR2 LQKENI. The length of the CDR3 is 13 residues. The CDR3, as DNA: TGTGCCACACAATCAGGGGCGAACACTGAAGCTTTCTTT. It yields the protein CATQSGANTEAFF.

The CDR3 DNA reads TGCAGCGTTGCAGCTAGCAGGAACACCGGGGAGCTGTTTTTT. This codes for CSVAASRNTGELFF. The rearrangement joins TRBV29-1 to TRBJ2-2; D perhaps matches TRBD2 (5 bases). The CDR3 has 14 amino acids. V lost 4 bases and J lost 1, with 10 bases in between. Germline CDR1 is SQVTM and CDR2 is ANQGSEA.

The J gene is TRBJ1-5, the V gene TRBV5-1, with D possibly TRBD1 on 5 matching bases. This CDR3 has 16 residues. V was clipped by 4 bases and J by 3 bases, with 17 bases between them. Germline V CDR1 and CDR2: SGHRS, YFSETQ. CDR3 in DNA: TGCGCCAGCAGCCCACTGGGGCAGGGACTCAATCAGCCCCAGCATTTT. This translates into CASSPLGQGLNQPQHF.

The rearrangement joins TRBV5-4 to TRBJ2-1; possible D gene TRBD1, 6 bases. Germline CDR1 SGHNT, CDR2 YYREEE (reference sequence). V was pared by 2 bases and J by 5 bases, with 11 bases between. This CDR3 region has 14 residues. The DNA for the CDR3 is TGTGCCAGCAGCTTAGACAGGACGAACAATGAGCAGTTCTTC. This codes for CASSLDRTNNEQFF.

This clone was counted between two and nine times. V gene TRBV15 combines with J gene TRBJ2-7; D may be TRBD1 (6 bases). This CDR3 comprises 13 residues. From germline, CDR1 is LNHNV and CDR2 YYDKDF (reference sequence). V lost 4 bases and J 4 bases, leaving 11 bases between the germline ends. Written as DNA, the CDR3 is TGTGCCACCAGCAAACAGGGTTTTTACGAGCAGTACTTC. This encodes CATSKQGFYEQYF.

V gene TRBV27 combines with J gene TRBJ1-2; 9 bases fit TRBD1. This CDR3 spans 15 amino acids. Germline V gene sequence: CDR1 MNHEY, CDR2 SMNVEV (reference sequence). V was pared by 2 bases and J by 4 bases, with 5 bases of the junction left unmatched. CDR3 in amino acids: CASSLRQGVGYGYTF. The CDR3 nucleotides read TGTGCCAGCAGTTTAAGACAGGGGGTGGGCTATGGCTACACCTTC.

The sample holds a few counts of this clone. The V and J genes are TRBV27 and TRBJ2-5; 9 positions agree with TRBD1. This CDR3 has 13 residues. With V trimmed by 6 bases and J by 4 bases, 3 bases remained unmatched. CDR1 MNHEY and CDR2 SMNVEV come from the germline V gene (reference sequence). CDR3 in amino acids: CASSQTGGETQYF. In nucleotides, the CDR3 is TGTGCCAGCAGCCAGACAGGGGGAGAGACCCAGTACTTC.

J is TRBJ1-1 and V is TRBV7-9; D gene uncertain. The CDR3 is 14 residues long. CDR1 is SEHNR and CDR2 is FQNEAQ in the germline V gene (reference sequence). V was pared by 3 bases and J by 0 bases, with 8 bases between. CDR3 sequence: CASSFGVVNTEAFF. The CDR3, as DNA: TGTGCCAGCAGCTTCGGGGTTGTGAACACTGAAGCTTTCTTT.

This clone was seen more than once but under ten times. The chain has TRBV7-9 and TRBJ2-5; 7 nucleotides line up with TRBD2. CDR1 and CDR2 from the germline V gene are SEHNR and FQNEAQ (reference sequence). The J segment lost 2 bases and the V segment lost 5 bases, leaving 8 bases of the junction unmatched. The CDR3 spans 15 residues. CDR3 residues: CASSSGAGTQETQYF. In DNA form, the CDR3 reads TGTGCCAGCAGCAGCGGGGCAGGGACTCAAGAGACCCAGTACTTC. Filled out from reference TRBV7-9 and TRBJ2-5, the complete variable domain reads DTGVSQNPRHKITKRGQNVTFRCDPISEHNRLYWYRQTLGQGPEFLTYFQNEAQLEKSRLLSDRFSAERPKGSFSTLEIQRTEQGDSAMYLCASSSGAGTQETQYFGPGTRLLVL.

The J gene is TRBJ2-3, the V gene TRBV15; TRBD2 aligns across 10 bases. In germline, CDR1 is LNHNV, CDR2 YYDKDF (reference sequence). Losses at the gene ends were 1 base for V and 3 bases for J; bases not matched to a gene: 16. CDR3 length: 20 amino acids. The CDR3 sequence is CATSRVLTASGSGRTDTQYF. Written as DNA, the CDR3 is TGTGCCACCAGCAGAGTACTTACGGCTAGCGGGAGTGGTCGGACAGATACGCAGTATTTT.

This clone was counted a few times. The chain carries TRBV7-9 and TRBJ2-5; a weak D match, TRBD1 (6 bases). V was shortened by 3 bases and J by 2 bases, with 16 bases between the two germline ends. Germline lookup yields CDR1 SEHNR and CDR2 FQNEAQ (reference sequence). The CDR3 length is 16 residues. This CDR3 is CASSLGHRDIQETQYF. Written as DNA, the CDR3 is TGTGCCAGCAGCTTGGGACACCGGGACATACAAGAGACCCAGTACTTC.

This rearrangement joins TRBV5-1 to TRBJ1-4; the D is unclear. CDR1 and CDR2 from the germline V gene are SGHRS and YFSETQ. Trimming removed 4 bases from V and 7 bases from J, with 14 bases in between. This CDR3 contains 14 residues. The CDR3 DNA is TGCGCCAGCAGCCCGGAGGGAAGGAGTGAAAAACTGTTTTTT. Residues: CASSPEGRSEKLFF.

This clone was seen a handful of times. This chain links TRBV28 with TRBJ2-1, with 8 bases identical to TRBD2. The length of the CDR3 is 15 residues. Germline CDR1 and CDR2: MDHEN and SYDVKM. Trimming cost V 7 bases and J 2 bases; bases outside gene matches: 7. CDR3 in amino acids: CASTGGGGAYNEQFF. In DNA form, the CDR3 reads TGTGCCAGCACCGGGGGGGGAGGGGCCTACAATGAGCAGTTCTTC.

V and J are TRBV15 and TRBJ2-1; D perhaps matches TRBD2 (5 bases). Germline CDR1 is LNHNV and CDR2 is YYDKDF (reference sequence). The germline V and J ends were trimmed by 0 bases and 8 bases, with 14 bases remaining between them. This CDR3 has 15 amino acids. In nucleotides, the CDR3 is TGTGCCACCAGCAGAGATTGGGGAGTTGGGGATGAGCAGTTCTTC. This translates into CATSRDWGVGDEQFF.